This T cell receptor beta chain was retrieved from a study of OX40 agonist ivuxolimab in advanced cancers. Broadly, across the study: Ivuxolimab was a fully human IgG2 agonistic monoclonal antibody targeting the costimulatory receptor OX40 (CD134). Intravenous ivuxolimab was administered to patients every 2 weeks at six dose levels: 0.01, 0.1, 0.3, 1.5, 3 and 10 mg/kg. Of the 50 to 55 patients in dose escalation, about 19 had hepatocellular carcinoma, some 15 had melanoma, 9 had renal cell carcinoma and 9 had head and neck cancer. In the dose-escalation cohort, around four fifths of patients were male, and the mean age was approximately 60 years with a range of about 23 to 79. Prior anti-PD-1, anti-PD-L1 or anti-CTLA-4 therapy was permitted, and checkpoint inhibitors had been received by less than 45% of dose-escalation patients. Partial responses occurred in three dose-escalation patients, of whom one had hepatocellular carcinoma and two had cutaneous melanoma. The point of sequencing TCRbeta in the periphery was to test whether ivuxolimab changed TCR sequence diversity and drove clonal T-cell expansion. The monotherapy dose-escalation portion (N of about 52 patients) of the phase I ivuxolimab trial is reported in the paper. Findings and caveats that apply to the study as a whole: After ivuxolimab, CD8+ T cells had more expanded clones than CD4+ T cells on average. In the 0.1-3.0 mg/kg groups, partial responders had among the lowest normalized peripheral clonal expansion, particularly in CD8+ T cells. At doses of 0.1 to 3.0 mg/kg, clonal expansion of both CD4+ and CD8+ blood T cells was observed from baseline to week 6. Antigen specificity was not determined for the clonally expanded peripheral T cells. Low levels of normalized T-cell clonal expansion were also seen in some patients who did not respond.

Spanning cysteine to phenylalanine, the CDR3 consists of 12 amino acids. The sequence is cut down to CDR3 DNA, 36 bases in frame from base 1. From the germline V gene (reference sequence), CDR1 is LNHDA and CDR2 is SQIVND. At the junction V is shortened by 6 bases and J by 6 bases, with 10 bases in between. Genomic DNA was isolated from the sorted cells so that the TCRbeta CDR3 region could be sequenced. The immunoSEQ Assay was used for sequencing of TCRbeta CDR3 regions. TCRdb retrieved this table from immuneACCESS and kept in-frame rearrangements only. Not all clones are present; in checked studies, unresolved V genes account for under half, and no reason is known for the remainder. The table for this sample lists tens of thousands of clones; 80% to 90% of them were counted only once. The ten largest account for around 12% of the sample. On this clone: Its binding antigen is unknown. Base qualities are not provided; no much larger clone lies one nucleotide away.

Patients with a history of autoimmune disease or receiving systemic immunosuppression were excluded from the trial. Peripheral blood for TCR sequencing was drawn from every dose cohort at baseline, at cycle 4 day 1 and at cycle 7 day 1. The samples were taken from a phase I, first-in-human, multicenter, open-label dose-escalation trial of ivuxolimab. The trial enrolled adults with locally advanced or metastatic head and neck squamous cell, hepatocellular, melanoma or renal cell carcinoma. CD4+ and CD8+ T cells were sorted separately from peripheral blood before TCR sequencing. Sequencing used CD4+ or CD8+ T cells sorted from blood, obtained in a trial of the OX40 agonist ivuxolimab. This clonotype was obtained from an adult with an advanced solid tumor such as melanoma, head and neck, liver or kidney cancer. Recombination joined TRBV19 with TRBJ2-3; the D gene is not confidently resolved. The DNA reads TGTGCCAGTAGCTACGGGCGGGATACGCAGTATTTT. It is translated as CASSYGRDTQYF.